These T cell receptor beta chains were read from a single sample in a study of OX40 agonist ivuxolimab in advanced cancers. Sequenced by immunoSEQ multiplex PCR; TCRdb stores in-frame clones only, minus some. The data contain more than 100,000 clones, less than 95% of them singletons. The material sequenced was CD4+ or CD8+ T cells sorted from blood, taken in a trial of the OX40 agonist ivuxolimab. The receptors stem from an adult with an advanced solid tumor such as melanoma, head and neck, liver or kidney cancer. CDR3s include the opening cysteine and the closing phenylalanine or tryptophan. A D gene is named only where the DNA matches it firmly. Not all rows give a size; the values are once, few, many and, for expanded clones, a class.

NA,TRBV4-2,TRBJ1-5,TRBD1,CASSTDRGLQPQHF,TGTGCCAGCAGTACAGACAGGGGGCTTCAGCCCCAGCATTTT
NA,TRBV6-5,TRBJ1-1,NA,CASSSAGSEAFF,TGTGCCAGCAGTTCCGCAGGGTCTGAAGCTTTCTTT
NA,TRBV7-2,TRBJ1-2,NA,CANSRDIANYGYTF,TGTGCCAATTCGAGGGACATCGCTAACTATGGCTACACCTTC
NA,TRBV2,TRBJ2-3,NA,CASSVGGGASDTQYF,TGTGCCAGCAGTGTTGGGGGGGGCGCATCAGATACGCAGTATTTT
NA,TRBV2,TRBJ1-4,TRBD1,CASSEQGAREKLFF,TGTGCCAGCAGTGAACAGGGGGCTAGAGAAAAACTGTTTTTT
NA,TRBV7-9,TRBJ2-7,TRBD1,CASSPRRDRTYEQYF,TGTGCCAGCAGCCCACGCCGGGACAGGACCTACGAGCAGTACTTC
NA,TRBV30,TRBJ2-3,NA,CAWRTGPTKTDTQYF,TGTGCCTGGCGAACCGGGCCTACAAAAACAGATACGCAGTATTTT
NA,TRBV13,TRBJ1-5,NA,CASSLGRDQPQHF,TGTGCCAGCAGCTTAGGCAGGGATCAGCCCCAGCATTTT
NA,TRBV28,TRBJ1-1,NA,CASSSSGTPYTEAFF,TGTGCCAGCAGTTCATCCGGGACACCCTACACTGAAGCTTTCTTT
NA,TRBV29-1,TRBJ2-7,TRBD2,CSVGILAILGEQYF,TGCAGCGTGGGGATACTAGCGATCCTGGGGGAGCAGTACTTC
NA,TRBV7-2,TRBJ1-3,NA,CASSLAGNTIYF,TGTGCCAGCAGCTTAGCCGGCAACACCATATATTTT
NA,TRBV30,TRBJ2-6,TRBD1,CAWFRDRGRVGANVLTF,TGTGCCTGGTTCCGGGACAGGGGGCGGGTTGGGGCCAACGTCCTGACTTTC
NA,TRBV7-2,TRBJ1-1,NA,CASSLVWGTEAFF,TGTGCCAGCAGCTTAGTTTGGGGAACTGAAGCTTTCTTT
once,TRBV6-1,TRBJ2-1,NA,CASSTSGTTGQFF,TGTGCCAGCAGCACTTCGGGGACCACGGGGCAGTTCTTC
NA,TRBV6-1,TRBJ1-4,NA,CASRQPNEKLFF,TGTGCCAGCCGGCAGCCTAATGAAAAACTGTTTTTT
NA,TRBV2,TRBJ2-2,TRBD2,CASPAGRLNTGELFF,TGTGCCAGTCCTGCCGGGAGGCTGAACACCGGGGAGCTGTTTTTT
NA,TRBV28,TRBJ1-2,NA,CASSYPVNYGYTF,TGTGCCAGCAGTTATCCCGTAAACTATGGCTACACCTTC
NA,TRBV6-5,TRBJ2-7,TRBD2,CASSSASGFNEQYF,TGTGCCAGCAGTTCGGCTAGCGGGTTCAACGAGCAGTACTTC
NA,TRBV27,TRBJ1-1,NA,CASSLGGVNTEAFF,TGTGCCAGCAGTTTGGGAGGGGTCAACACTGAAGCTTTCTTT
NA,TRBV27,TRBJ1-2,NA,CASSLSTGTYGYTF,TGTGCCAGCAGTTTATCCACAGGCACCTATGGCTACACCTTC
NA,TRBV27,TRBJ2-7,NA,CASSPKPRINSYEQYF,TGTGCCAGCAGTCCAAAGCCGCGGATAAACTCCTACGAGCAGTACTTC
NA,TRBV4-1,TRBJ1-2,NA,CASSQEYPASFYGYTF,TGCGCCAGCAGCCAAGAATACCCAGCGTCCTTCTATGGCTACACCTTC
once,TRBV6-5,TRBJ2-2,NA,CASSLVVSRTGELFF,TGTGCCAGCAGTTTGGTAGTTTCGCGGACCGGGGAGCTGTTTTTT
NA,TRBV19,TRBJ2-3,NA,CASSIPGVRRDTQYF,TGTGCCAGTAGTATACCCGGGGTTCGGCGAGATACGCAGTATTTT
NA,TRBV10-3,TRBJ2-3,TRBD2,CAISEGVSGGRTDTQYF,TGTGCCATCAGTGAGGGTGTATCGGGAGGGAGGACAGATACGCAGTATTTT
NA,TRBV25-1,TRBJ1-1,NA,CASSEKGTEAFF,TGTGCCAGCAGTGAAAAAGGCACTGAAGCTTTCTTT